Given below is one T cell receptor beta chain in context. Antigen specificity is unknown. Measured with immunoSEQ multiplex PCR; TCRdb has only the in-frame clones, and not every one. The profile shows 86,000 or so clones, about 86% of them singletons. This entry is derived from a study of T cell responses to AZD1222 COVID-19 vaccine. Whole-study findings and limits: Of the AZD1222 recipients, only 5 or 6 were seropositive at baseline. Distributed over spike, vaccine-associated CD4 TCRs predominated at 160-218 and 743-854.

Analysis merged second doses at about 4 or about 12 weeks. The TCR sequence derives from an adult who received the AZD1222 COVID-19 vaccine. The material was peripheral blood, obtained 28 days after the second AZD1222 dose.

The CDR3 nucleotides read TGTGCCAGCAGCCAGGACAGGACTAATTCACCCCTCCACTTT. Protein product: CASSQDRTNSPLHF. The chain joins TRBV6-2 or TRBV6-3 to TRBJ1-6, with TRBD1 identical over 7 bases. J gave up 6 bases and V 6 bases, and 5 bases lay outside the gene matches. The CDR3 has 14 residues. The germline V gene has CDR1 MNHEY and CDR2 SVGEGT.